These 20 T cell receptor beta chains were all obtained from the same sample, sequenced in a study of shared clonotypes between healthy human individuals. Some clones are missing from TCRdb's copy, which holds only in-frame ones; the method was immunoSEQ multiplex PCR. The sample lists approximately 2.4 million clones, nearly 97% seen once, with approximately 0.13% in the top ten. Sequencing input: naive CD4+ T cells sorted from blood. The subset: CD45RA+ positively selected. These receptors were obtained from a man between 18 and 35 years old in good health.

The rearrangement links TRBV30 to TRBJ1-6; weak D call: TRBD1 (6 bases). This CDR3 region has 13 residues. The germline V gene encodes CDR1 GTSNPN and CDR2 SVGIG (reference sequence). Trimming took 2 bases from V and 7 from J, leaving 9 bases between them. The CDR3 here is CAWSQGSNSPLHF. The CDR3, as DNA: TGTGCCTGGAGTCAGGGGTCGAATTCACCCCTCCACTTT.

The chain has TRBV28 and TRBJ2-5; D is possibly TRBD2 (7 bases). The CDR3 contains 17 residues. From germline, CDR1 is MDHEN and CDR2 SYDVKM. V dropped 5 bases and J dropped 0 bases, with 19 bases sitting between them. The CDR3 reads CASSRPRGATYQETQYF. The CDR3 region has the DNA TGTGCCAGCAGTCGGCCTCGGGGGGCTACGTACCAAGAGACCCAGTACTTC.

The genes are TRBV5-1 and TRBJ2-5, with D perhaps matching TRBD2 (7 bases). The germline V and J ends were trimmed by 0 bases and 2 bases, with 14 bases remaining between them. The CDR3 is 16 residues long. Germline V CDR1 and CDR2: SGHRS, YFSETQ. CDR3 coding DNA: TGCGCCAGCAGCTTGGTTGGGGCGGGGGCACAAGAGACCCAGTACTTC. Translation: CASSLVGAGAQETQYF.

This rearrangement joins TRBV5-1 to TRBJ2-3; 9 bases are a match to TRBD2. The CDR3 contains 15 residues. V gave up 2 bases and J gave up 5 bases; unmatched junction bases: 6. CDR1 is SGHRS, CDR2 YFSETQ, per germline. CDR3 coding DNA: TGCGCCAGCAGCTTTGGGCGGGAGGGCCTAGATACGCAGTATTTT. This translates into CASSFGREGLDTQYF.

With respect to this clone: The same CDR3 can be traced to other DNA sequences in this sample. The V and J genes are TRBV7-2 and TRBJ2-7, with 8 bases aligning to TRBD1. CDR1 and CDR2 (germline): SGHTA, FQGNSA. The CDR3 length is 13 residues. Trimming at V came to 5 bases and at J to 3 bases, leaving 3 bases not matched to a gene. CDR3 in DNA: TGTGCCAGCAGCCCCGGACAGGGCTACGAGCAGTACTTC. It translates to CASSPGQGYEQYF.

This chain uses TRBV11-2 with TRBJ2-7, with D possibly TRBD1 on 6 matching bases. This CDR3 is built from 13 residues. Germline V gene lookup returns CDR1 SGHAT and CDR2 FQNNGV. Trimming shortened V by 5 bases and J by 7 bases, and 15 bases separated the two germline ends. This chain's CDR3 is CASSVARRGEQYF. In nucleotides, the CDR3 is TGTGCCAGCAGCGTAGCGCGCAGGGGTGAGCAGTACTTC.

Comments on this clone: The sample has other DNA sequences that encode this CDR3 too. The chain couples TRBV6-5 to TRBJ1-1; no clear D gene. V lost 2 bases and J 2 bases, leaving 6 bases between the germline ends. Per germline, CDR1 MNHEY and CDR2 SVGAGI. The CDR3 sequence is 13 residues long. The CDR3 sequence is CASSYGGNTEAFF. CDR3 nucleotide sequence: TGTGCCAGCAGTTACGGCGGAAACACTGAAGCTTTCTTT.

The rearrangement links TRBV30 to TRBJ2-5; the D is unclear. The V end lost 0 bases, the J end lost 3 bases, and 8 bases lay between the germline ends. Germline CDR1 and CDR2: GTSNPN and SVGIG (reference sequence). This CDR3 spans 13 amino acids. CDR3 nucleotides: TGTGCCTGGAGTGTACGCGGAAAAGAGACCCAGTACTTC. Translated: CAWSVRGKETQYF.

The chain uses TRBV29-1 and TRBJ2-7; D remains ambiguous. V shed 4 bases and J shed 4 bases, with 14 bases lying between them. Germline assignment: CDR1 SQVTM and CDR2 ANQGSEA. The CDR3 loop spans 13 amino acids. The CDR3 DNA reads TGCAGCGTTGGACCCCCAGGCCAGTACGAGCAGTACTTC. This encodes CSVGPPGQYEQYF.

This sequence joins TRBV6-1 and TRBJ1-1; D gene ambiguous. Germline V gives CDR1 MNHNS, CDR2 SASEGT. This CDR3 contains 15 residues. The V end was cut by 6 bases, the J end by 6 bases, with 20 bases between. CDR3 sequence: CASRNAGEGYAEAFF. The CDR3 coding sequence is TGTGCCAGCAGAAATGCTGGGGAGGGCTACGCTGAAGCTTTCTTT.

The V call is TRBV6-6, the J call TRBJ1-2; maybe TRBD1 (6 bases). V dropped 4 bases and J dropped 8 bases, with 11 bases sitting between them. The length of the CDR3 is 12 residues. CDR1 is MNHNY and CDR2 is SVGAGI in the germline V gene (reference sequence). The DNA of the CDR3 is TGTGCCAGCAGTTTGACAGGAGCGGGCTACACCTTC. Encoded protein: CASSLTGAGYTF.

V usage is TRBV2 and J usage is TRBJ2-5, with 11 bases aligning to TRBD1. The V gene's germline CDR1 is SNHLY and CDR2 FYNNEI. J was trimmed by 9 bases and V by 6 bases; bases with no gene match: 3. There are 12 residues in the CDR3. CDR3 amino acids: CASRGTGGAQYF. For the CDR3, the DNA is TGTGCCAGCAGGGGGACAGGGGGGGCCCAGTACTTC.

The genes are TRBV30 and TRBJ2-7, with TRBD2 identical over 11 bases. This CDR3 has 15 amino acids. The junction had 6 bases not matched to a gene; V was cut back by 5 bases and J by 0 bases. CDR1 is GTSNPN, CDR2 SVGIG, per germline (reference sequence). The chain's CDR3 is CAWGLAGGSSYEQYF. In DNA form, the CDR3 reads TGTGCCTGGGGGCTAGCGGGGGGAAGCTCCTACGAGCAGTACTTC.

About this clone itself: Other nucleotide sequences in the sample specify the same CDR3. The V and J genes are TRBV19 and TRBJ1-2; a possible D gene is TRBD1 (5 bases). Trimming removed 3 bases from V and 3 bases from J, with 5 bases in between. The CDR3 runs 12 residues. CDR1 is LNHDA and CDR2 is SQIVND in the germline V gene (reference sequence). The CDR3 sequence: CASSIRDYGYTF. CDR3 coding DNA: TGTGCCAGTAGTATCAGGGACTATGGCTACACCTTC.

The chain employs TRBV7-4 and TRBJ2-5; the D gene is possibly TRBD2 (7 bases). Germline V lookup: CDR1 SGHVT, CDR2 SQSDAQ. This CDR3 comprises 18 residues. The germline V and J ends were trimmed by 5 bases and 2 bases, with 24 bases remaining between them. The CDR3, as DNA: TGTGCCAGCAGCCCGGCCCCGTGGGCGGGGGCCTCACAAGAGACCCAGTACTTC. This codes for CASSPAPWAGASQETQYF.

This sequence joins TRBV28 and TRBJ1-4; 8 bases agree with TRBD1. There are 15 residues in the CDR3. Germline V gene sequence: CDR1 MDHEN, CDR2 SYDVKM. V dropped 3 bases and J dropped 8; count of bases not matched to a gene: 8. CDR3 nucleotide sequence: TGTGCCAGCAGTTTCATAGGACAGGGTAGCGAAAAACTGTTTTTT. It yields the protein CASSFIGQGSEKLFF.

The CDR3 DNA is TGTGCCAGCTCACTCGAGAGGGAGCAGTACTTC. It is translated as CASSLEREQYF. This chain joins TRBV18 and TRBJ2-7; D not certain. V was cut by 4 bases and J by 7 bases, with 8 bases left in between. Germline CDR1 and CDR2: KGHSH and LQKENI. The CDR3 runs to 11 residues.

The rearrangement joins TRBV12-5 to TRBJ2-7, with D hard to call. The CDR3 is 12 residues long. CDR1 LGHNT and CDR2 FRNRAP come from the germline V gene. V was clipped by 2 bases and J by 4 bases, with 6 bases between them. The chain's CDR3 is CASGLYVYEQYF. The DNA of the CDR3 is TGTGCTAGTGGTTTGTACGTTTACGAGCAGTACTTC.

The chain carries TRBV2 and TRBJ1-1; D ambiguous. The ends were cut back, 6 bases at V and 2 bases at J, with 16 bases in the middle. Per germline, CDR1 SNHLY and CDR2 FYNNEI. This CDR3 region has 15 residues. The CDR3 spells CASRTFSLGNTEAFF. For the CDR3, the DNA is TGTGCCAGCAGGACCTTCAGCCTCGGTAACACTGAAGCTTTCTTT.

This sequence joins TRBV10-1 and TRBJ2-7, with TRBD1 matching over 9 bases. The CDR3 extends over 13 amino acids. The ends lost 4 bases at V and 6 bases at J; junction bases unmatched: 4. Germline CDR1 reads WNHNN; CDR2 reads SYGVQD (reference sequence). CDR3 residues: CASSAGTGFEQYF. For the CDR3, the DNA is TGCGCCAGCAGTGCCGGGACAGGGTTCGAGCAGTACTTC.